What follows are 7 T cell receptor beta chains derived from one specimen sequenced in a study of response to subunit inactivated influenza vaccine. TCRdb reprocessed the RT-PCR reads with MiXCR, giving one entry per CDR3 protein. This table holds roughly 460,000 distinct CDR3 sequences, 10% to 11% found once. Sequenced material: PBMCs from blood, taken roughly 47 days after vaccination. These TCRs come from a man between 45 and 60 years old who received an inactivated influenza vaccine.

The sample holds a few counts of this clonotype. The gene calls are TRBV24-1 and TRBJ2-2; D unclear. Per the germline V gene, CDR1 is KGHDR and CDR2 is SFDVKD. The CDR3 length is 13 residues. Trimming took off 6 bases at V and 4 bases at J, with 8 bases between the two ends. CDR3 in amino acids: CATSSHFTGELFF. CDR3 nucleotide sequence: TGTGCCACCAGTAGTCACTTCACCGGGGAGCTGTTTTTT.

V is TRBV7-2 and J is TRBJ2-1, with 9 nucleotides matching TRBD1. J gave up 5 bases and V 2 bases, and 4 bases lay outside the gene matches. Germline V gene lookup returns CDR1 SGHTA and CDR2 FQGNSA. CDR3 length equals 15 residues. The CDR3 nucleotides are TGTGCCAGCAGCTTAAGTAGGACAGGGGACAATGAGCAGTTCTTC. Its translation: CASSLSRTGDNEQFF.

This clonotype was seen only a few times. The V gene is TRBV11-2, the J gene TRBJ2-1; D remains unclear. CDR3 length equals 16 residues. In germline, CDR1 is SGHAT, CDR2 FQNNGV. V lost 5 bases and J 2 bases, leaving 16 bases between the germline ends. This chain's CDR3 is CASSTVELTAYNEQFF. Here the CDR3 DNA reads TGTGCCAGCAGCACCGTCGAGCTTACAGCCTACAATGAGCAGTTCTTC.

This sequence joins TRBV20-1 and TRBJ1-5; 8 bases are shared with TRBD1. CDR1 is DFQATT, CDR2 SNEGSKA, per germline (reference sequence). Germline trimming cut 5 bases from V and 9 bases from J; bases unmatched to any gene: 9. This CDR3 has 13 amino acids. CDR3 sequence reads: CSAVGTGRPPQHF. The CDR3 nucleotides are TGCAGTGCTGTTGGGACAGGTCGTCCGCCCCAGCATTTT.

This clonotype came up a few times. The chain has TRBV6-1 and TRBJ2-7, with TRBD1 matching over 8 bases. The trim removed 6 bases at V and 6 bases at J, leaving 7 bases unmatched. Germline CDR1 MNHNS, CDR2 SASEGT. The CDR3 is made up of 13 amino acids. The chain's CDR3 is CASRMTGVGEQYF. Here the CDR3 DNA reads TGTGCCAGCAGGATGACAGGGGTGGGCGAGCAGTACTTC.

This clonotype was counted between two and nine times. The CDR3 DNA reads TGTGCCAGCAGTTCCACAACTGAGATACTAGCGGGGGCTAGCACAGATACGCAGTATTTT. Translated: CASSSTTEILAGASTDTQYF. This chain uses TRBV12-3 or TRBV12-4 with TRBJ2-3, with 11 bases fitting TRBD2. This CDR3 comprises 20 residues. The V gene end was trimmed by 4 bases and the J gene end by 0 bases; junction bases not matched to a gene: 15.

This clonotype appeared a few times. V is TRBV20-1 and J is TRBJ2-1; the match to TRBD2 covers 10 bases. The CDR3 spans 14 residues. V lost 2 bases and J lost 8; bases outside the gene matches: 6. The germline CDR1 and CDR2 sequences are DFQATT and SNEGSKA (reference sequence). CDR3 loop: CSARPSGGGDEQFF. For the CDR3, the DNA is TGCAGTGCTAGACCTAGCGGGGGAGGCGATGAGCAGTTCTTC.